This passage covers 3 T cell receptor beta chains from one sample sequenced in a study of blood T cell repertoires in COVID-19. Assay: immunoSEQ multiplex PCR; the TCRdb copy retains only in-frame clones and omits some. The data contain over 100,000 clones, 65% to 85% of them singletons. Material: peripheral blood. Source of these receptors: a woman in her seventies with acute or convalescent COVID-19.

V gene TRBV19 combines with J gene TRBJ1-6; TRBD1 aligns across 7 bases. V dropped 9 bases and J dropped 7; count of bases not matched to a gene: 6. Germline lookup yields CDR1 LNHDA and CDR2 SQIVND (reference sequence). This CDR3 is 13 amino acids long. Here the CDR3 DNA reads TGTGCCAGCCGGGACAGCCAAAATTCACCCCTCCACTTT. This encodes CASRDSQNSPLHF. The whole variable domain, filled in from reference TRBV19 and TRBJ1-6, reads DGGITQSPKYLFRKEGQNVTLSCEQNLNHDAMYWYRQDPGQGLRLIYYSQIVNDFQKGDIAEGYSVSREKKESFPLTVTSAQKNPTAFYLCASRDSQNSPLHFGNGTRLTVT.

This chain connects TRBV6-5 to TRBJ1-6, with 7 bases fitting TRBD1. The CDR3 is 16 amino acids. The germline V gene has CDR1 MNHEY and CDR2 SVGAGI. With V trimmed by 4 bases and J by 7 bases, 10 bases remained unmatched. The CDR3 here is CASSLRQGQSNSPLHF. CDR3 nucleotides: TGTGCCAGCAGTTTACGACAGGGACAGAGCAATTCACCCCTCCACTTT.

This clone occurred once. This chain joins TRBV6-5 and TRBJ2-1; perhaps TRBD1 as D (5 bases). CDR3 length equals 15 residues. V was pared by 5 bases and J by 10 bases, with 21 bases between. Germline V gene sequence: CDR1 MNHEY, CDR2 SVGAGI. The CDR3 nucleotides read TGTGCCAGCAGTCTTGGGGCAGTTGAAGGGTTAGAGCAGTTCTTC. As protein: CASSLGAVEGLEQFF.